This passage covers 10 T cell receptor beta chains from one sample sequenced in a study of T cell clonality in common variable immunodeficiency. Measured with immunoSEQ multiplex PCR; TCRdb has only the in-frame clones, and not every one. The repertoire consists of 35,000 to 55,000 clones, none detected only once. Specimen: peripheral blood mononuclear cells. The source is a person aged 18 to 75 in good health.

This clone was seen repeatedly, ten times or more. The CDR3 goes on 3 residues after the read ends, and that part is filled in from the germline J gene. This chain links TRBV19 with TRBJ2-1, with 8 positions matching TRBD1. Germline CDR1 and CDR2: LNHDA and SQIVND (reference sequence). Germline trimming cut 1 base from V and 2 bases from J; bases unmatched to any gene: 4. The CDR3 is 16 residues long. The CDR3 here is CASSIGGTGTYNEQFF. The sequenced CDR3 bases are TGTGCCAGTAGTATAGGTGGGACAGGAACCTACAATGAG. Combining the CDR3 with reference TRBV19 and TRBJ2-1 gives the whole variable domain DGGITQSPKYLFRKEGQNVTLSCEQNLNHDAMYWYRQDPGQGLRLIYYSQIVNDFQKGDIAEGYSVSREKKESFPLTVTSAQKNPTAFYLCASSIGGTGTYNEQFFGPGTRLTVL.

As for this clone: The read terminates 3 residues before the CDR3 end, so the remaining end is supplied by the germline J gene. This chain links TRBV2 with TRBJ2-5; 9 bases fit TRBD2. The CDR3 totals 16 residues. Germline CDR1 and CDR2: SNHLY and FYNNEI. The trim removed 3 bases at V and 4 bases at J, leaving 9 bases unmatched. The CDR3 bases that were read are TGTGCCAGCAGTGACCTAGCGGGGTCCCAGGTAGAGACC. It is translated as CASSDLAGSQVET. The full CDR3 is CASSDLAGSQVETQYF.

This clone has ten or more counts. The CDR3 sequence: CASSHGVNSPLHF. The CDR3 DNA, read in part, is TGTGCCAGCAGCCACGGGGTTAATTCACCC. V gene TRBV4-2 combines with J gene TRBJ1-6, with D unclear. The sequenced fragment ends 3 residues before the CDR3 boundary, so the rest is inferred from the germline J gene. This CDR3 comprises 13 residues. The V end lost 3 bases, the J end lost 6 bases, and 6 bases lay between the germline ends. Germline V CDR1 and CDR2: LGHNA, YNFKEQ.

This clone was observed many times. The read ends 3 residues shy of where the CDR3 ends; the end is completed using the germline J gene. The chain links TRBV4-1 to TRBJ1-1, with unresolved D. The CDR3 is made up of 11 amino acids. Trimming took 11 bases from V and 1 from J, leaving 8 bases between them. Germline assignment: CDR1 MGHRA and CDR2 YSYEKL. The CDR3 sequence is CAVRGNTEAFF. CDR3 DNA, as far as it was read: TGCGCCGTCAGAGGGAACACTGAA.

The sample holds many counts of this clone. The read halts 3 residues ahead of the CDR3 end, with the missing end drawn from the germline J gene. The V and J genes are TRBV28 and TRBJ1-1; D gene ambiguous. The CDR3 length is 11 residues. Germline V gives CDR1 MDHEN, CDR2 SYDVKM. The germline V and J ends were trimmed by 6 bases and 3 bases, with 5 bases remaining between them. Incomplete CDR3 DNA: TGTGCCAGCAGGGACTACACTGAA. Amino acid sequence: CASRDYTE. The full CDR3 protein is CASRDYTEAFF.

This clone was counted many times. The observed sequence ends 3 residues before the CDR3 terminus, with the missing tail filled in from the germline J gene. The chain combines TRBV5-6 with TRBJ1-3; D gene uncertain. This CDR3 has 13 amino acids. CDR1 and CDR2 (germline): SGHDT, YYEEEE. The V gene lost 2 bases and the J gene lost 4 bases, with 7 bases spanning the gap. CDR3 sequence: CASSLGGGNTIYF. Partial CDR3 DNA: TGTGCCAGCAGCTTAGGAGGGGGAAACACC.

This clone has ten or more counts. The read is 3 residues too short to cover the CDR3 end, so that end is filled in from the germline J gene. This chain links TRBV18 with TRBJ1-1; D possibly corresponds to TRBD1 (5 bases). CDR1 and CDR2 from the germline V gene are KGHSH and LQKENI. The ends were cut back, 0 bases at V and 4 bases at J, with 12 bases in the middle. CDR3 length: 15 residues. The CDR3 is CASSPPLRGRTEAFF. CDR3 bases read: TGTGCCAGCTCACCACCGTTGAGGGGTCGCACTGAA.

This clone was detected many times. Read coverage stops 3 residues before the CDR3 terminus; the germline J gene supplies the remainder. V gene TRBV19 combines with J gene TRBJ2-1; 10 positions match TRBD2. The CDR3 has 14 amino acids. Germline-derived CDR1 and CDR2 are LNHDA and SQIVND (reference sequence). The ends lost 2 bases at V and 7 bases at J; junction bases unmatched: 2. The DNA read from the CDR3 is TGTGCCAGTAGTATACTAGCGGGAGAAAATGAG. It codes for CASSILAGENE. The CDR3, in full, reads CASSILAGENEQFF. The full variable domain, with the rest looked up from reference TRBV19 and TRBJ2-1, is DGGITQSPKYLFRKEGQNVTLSCEQNLNHDAMYWYRQDPGQGLRLIYYSQIVNDFQKGDIAEGYSVSREKKESFPLTVTSAQKNPTAFYLCASSILAGENEQFFGPGTRLTVL.

This clone was picked up many times. The missing CDR3 end, 3 residues past where the read stops, is filled in from the germline J gene. V usage is TRBV2 and J usage is TRBJ1-4; D is undetermined. The CDR3 contains 14 residues. CDR1 and CDR2 from the germline V gene are SNHLY and FYNNEI. V was shortened by 6 bases and J by 4 bases, with 12 bases between the two germline ends. The CDR3 bases that were read are TGTGCCAGCAGGGTTACACCGAATAATGAAAAA. Translation gives CASRVTPNNEK. From start to end, the CDR3 is CASRVTPNNEKLFF.

Comment on this clone: The CDR3 end is not reached by the read, which stops 3 residues before it; the germline J gene fills it in. The chain has TRBV7-8 and TRBJ2-7; tentative D call: TRBD1 (6 bases). The CDR3 is 14 amino acids. Germline V gene sequence: CDR1 SGHVS, CDR2 FQNEAQ. The V end was cut by 6 bases, the J end by 5 bases, with 17 bases between. The CDR3 protein is CASRTRTDLDEQYF. The part of the CDR3 DNA that was read is TGTGCCAGCAGGACCCGGACAGACTTGGACGAG.